Each of the 9 T cell receptor beta chains below was sequenced from the same sample in a study of T cells in Graves' hyperthyroidism and ophthalmopathy. RNA transcripts were the template for amplifying TCR beta CDR3 regions. When the TCR CDR3 underwent first-round RT-PCR, the HTBI primer set was used. One entry per CDR3 protein, called by TCRdb with MiXCR from the multiplex PCR reads. There are over 550,000 distinct CDR3 sequences in the sample; 16% occur only once, and about 18% lies in the top ten. Sequenced material: blood. The receptors originated from a woman aged 18 to 35 with Graves' hyperthyroidism.

This clonotype has a count of ten or more. The chain combines TRBV7-9 with TRBJ1-2; D gene unclear. Trimming took off 2 bases at V and 9 bases at J, with 10 bases between the two ends. Germline V gene sequence: CDR1 SEHNR, CDR2 FQNEAQ (reference sequence). CDR3 length: 12 amino acids. The DNA for the CDR3 is TGTGCCAGCAGCTTACTCGGGGAACGCTACACCTTC. Protein product: CASSLLGERYTF.

This clonotype was seen only a few times. The chain joins TRBV20-1 to TRBJ2-1; 10 nucleotides align to TRBD2. Looked up from germline, CDR1 is DFQATT and CDR2 is SNEGSKA (reference sequence). Trimming took 3 bases from V and 2 from J; bases not matched to a gene: 7. This CDR3 is built from 16 residues. As DNA, the CDR3 is TGCAGTGCTAGTGGTCTAGCGGGAGCACCCTACAATGAGCAGTTCTTC. Amino acid sequence: CSASGLAGAPYNEQFF.

This chain joins TRBV20-1 and TRBJ2-7; TRBD2 matches at 8 bases. V gave up 1 base and J gave up 7 bases; unmatched junction bases: 9. From germline, CDR1 is DFQATT and CDR2 SNEGSKA (reference sequence). CDR3 length: 14 amino acids. The CDR3 DNA sequence: TGCAGTGCTAGAGGCAATCTAGCGGGTAATGAGCAGTACTTC. Its translation: CSARGNLAGNEQYF.

The V call is TRBV12-3 or TRBV12-4, the J call TRBJ2-7; 9 bases align to TRBD1. This CDR3 comprises 21 residues. V trimming: 6 bases; J trimming: 0 bases; junction bases outside the gene matches: 24. The CDR3 nucleotides read TGTGCCAGCAGCCAAGTCCTAATCCGGGACAGGGATCGCCCGAGCTCCTACGAGCAGTACTTC. Translating gives CASSQVLIRDRDRPSSYEQYF.

The chain uses TRBV28 and TRBJ2-4; 8 nucleotides match TRBD2. CDR1 MDHEN and CDR2 SYDVKM come from the germline V gene. The CDR3 is 18 amino acids. V shed 5 bases, J shed 0 bases, and the junction held 12 bases outside the gene matches. The CDR3 reads CASSPIPRGAVAKNIQYF. CDR3 DNA: TGTGCCAGCAGTCCCATCCCGCGGGGGGCGGTAGCCAAAAACATTCAGTACTTC.

V is TRBV4-2 and J is TRBJ1-6; D is unresolved. Germline V gene lookup returns CDR1 LGHNA and CDR2 YNFKEQ. V was trimmed by 3 bases and J by 0 bases, leaving 9 bases between them. This CDR3 has 16 residues. In nucleotides, the CDR3 is TGTGCCAGCAGCCAGGACTGGAGCTCCTATAATTCACCCCTCCACTTT. Protein product: CASSQDWSSYNSPLHF.

The chain employs TRBV11-3 and TRBJ2-1; either TRBD1 or TRBD2 may fit D (5 bases each). The germline V gene has CDR1 SGHNT and CDR2 YENEEA. CDR3 length: 15 residues. V gave up 0 bases and J gave up 4 bases, with 10 bases separating them. The CDR3 nucleotides read TGTGCCAGCAGCTTAGAGGGACCGGGTTACAATGAGCAGTTCTTC. Its translation: CASSLEGPGYNEQFF.

This clonotype was seen only a few times. The V gene is TRBV30, the J gene TRBJ1-6; weak D call: TRBD1 (5 bases). The CDR3 spans 13 residues. Trimming left V 0 bases short and J 5 bases short, with 5 bases between. The germline V gene has CDR1 GTSNPN and CDR2 SVGIG (reference sequence). In DNA form, the CDR3 reads TGTGCCTGGAGTGTGGGACATAATTCACCCCTCCACTTT. Protein: CAWSVGHNSPLHF. The full variable domain, completed using reference TRBV30 and TRBJ1-6, is SQTIHQWPATLVQPVGSPLSLECTVEGTSNPNLYWYRQAAGRGLQLLFYSVGIGQISSEVPQNLSASRPQDRQFILSSKKLLLSDSGFYLCAWSVGHNSPLHFGNGTRLTVT.

This clonotype showed up just a few times. This chain links TRBV6-1 with TRBJ1-2; possibly TRBD1 for D (5 bases). Trimming shortened V by 10 bases and J by 5 bases, and 20 bases separated the two germline ends. Per germline, CDR1 MNHNS and CDR2 SASEGT. This CDR3 has 14 amino acids. The CDR3 coding sequence is TGTGCCATCGTGGGGACCCCGGGGGGATATGGCTACACCTTC. It codes for CAIVGTPGGYGYTF.